The next 26 T cell receptor beta chains were all read from a single sample in a study of shared clonotypes between healthy human individuals. Using immunoSEQ multiplex PCR, the repertoire was profiled, and TCRdb retains in-frame clones only, with some absent. The sample records over a million clones, more than 60% being singletons. Sequencing used memory CD4+ T cells sorted from blood. Described subset: CD45RA-negative fraction. The receptors come from a man aged 18 to 30 in good health.

On this clone: Other DNA sequences in this specimen translate into the identical CDR3. This rearrangement joins TRBV28 to TRBJ2-3, with a tentative D call TRBD2 (5 bases). This CDR3 is 12 amino acids long. Per germline, CDR1 MDHEN and CDR2 SYDVKM. The V gene lost 6 bases and the J gene lost 4 bases, with 8 bases spanning the gap. In DNA form, the CDR3 reads TGTGCCAGCAGGGCTAGCCCAGATACGCAGTATTTT. It is translated as CASRASPDTQYF. The full variable domain, completed using reference TRBV28 and TRBJ2-3, is DVKVTQSSRYLVKRTGEKVFLECVQDMDHENMFWYRQDPGLGLRLIYFSYDVKMKEKGDIPEGYSVSREKKERFSLILESASTNQTSMYLCASRASPDTQYFGPGTRLTVL.

This clone showed up many times. The chain couples TRBV11-2 to TRBJ2-2; perhaps TRBD2 as D (6 bases). Germline V gene sequence: CDR1 SGHAT, CDR2 FQNNGV. Trimming took 5 bases from V and 4 from J, leaving 17 bases between them. This CDR3 has 16 residues. This CDR3 is CASSPIRRGGTGELFF. In DNA form, the CDR3 reads TGTGCCAGCAGCCCAATTCGGCGGGGAGGCACCGGGGAGCTGTTTTTT. The full variable domain, in which reference TRBV11-2 and TRBJ2-2 provide the parts outside the CDR3, is EAGVAQSPRYKIIEKRQSVAFWCNPISGHATLYWYQQILGQGPKLLIQFQNNGVVDDSQLPKDRFSAERLKGVDSTLKIQPAKLEDSAVYLCASSPIRRGGTGELFFGEGSRLTVL.

As concerns this clone: Other nucleotide sequences in the sample specify the same CDR3. The V call is TRBV11-2, the J call TRBJ2-3; 7 nucleotides agree with TRBD2. Germline V CDR1 and CDR2: SGHAT, FQNNGV. Germline trimming cut 0 bases from V and 9 bases from J; bases unmatched to any gene: 0. The length of the CDR3 is 12 residues. CDR3 sequence: CASSLDGRTQYF. The CDR3 DNA follows: TGTGCCAGCAGCTTAGACGGGAGGACGCAGTATTTT.

The V call is TRBV19, the J call TRBJ1-2, with D unclear. CDR3 size: 12 residues. The germline V gene has CDR1 LNHDA and CDR2 SQIVND (reference sequence). V dropped 8 bases and J dropped 0 bases, with 7 bases sitting between them. This CDR3 is CASRHPNYGYTF. In DNA, the CDR3 is TGTGCCAGTCGACACCCTAACTATGGCTACACCTTC.

This rearrangement joins TRBV7-2 to TRBJ2-7; 12 nucleotides match TRBD2. This CDR3 comprises 15 residues. After removal of 6 bases from V and 2 bases from J, the junction contained 5 bases not matched to a gene. CDR1 is SGHTA and CDR2 is FQGNSA in the germline V gene. The CDR3 nucleotides are TGTGCCAGCAGGATGACTAGCGGGGGACCCTACGAGCAGTACTTC. Translation gives CASRMTSGGPYEQYF.

The chain joins TRBV18 to TRBJ1-4; D possibly corresponds to TRBD1 (5 bases). This CDR3 contains 13 residues. Between the trimmed V and J ends, which lost 1 base and 7 bases, there was a span of 7 bases. Germline values: CDR1 KGHSH, CDR2 LQKENI. CDR3 loop: CASSPRQLEKLFF. The CDR3 bases are TGTGCCAGCTCACCACGACAGCTTGAAAAACTGTTTTTT.

The chain is built from TRBV19 and TRBJ2-1; 7 bases match TRBD1. V trimming: 4 bases; J trimming: 12 bases; junction bases outside the gene matches: 6. This CDR3 is 12 amino acids long. Germline CDR1 reads LNHDA; CDR2 reads SQIVND (reference sequence). The CDR3 bases are TGTGCCAGTAGTACACAGGACAGGCGGCAGTTCTTC. As protein: CASSTQDRRQFF.

V is TRBV19 and J is TRBJ1-3; D gene uncertain. This CDR3 contains 16 residues. Trimming stripped 3 bases from V and 0 bases from J, with 12 bases between. Germline CDR1 LNHDA, CDR2 SQIVND (reference sequence). CDR3 amino acids: CASSIEKPSSGNTIYF. The CDR3 DNA reads as TGTGCCAGTAGTATCGAGAAGCCGAGCTCTGGAAACACCATATATTTT.

This clone was detected a few times. The chain employs TRBV2 and TRBJ2-1; D tentatively fits TRBD1 or TRBD2 (5 bases each). The V end lost 6 bases, the J end lost 5 bases, and 14 bases lay between the germline ends. This CDR3 comprises 14 residues. Germline lookup yields CDR1 SNHLY and CDR2 FYNNEI. The CDR3 DNA reads TGTGCCAGCAGCGGGACCCAGACCAACAATGAGCAGTTCTTC. Translation gives CASSGTQTNNEQFF.

As DNA, the CDR3 is TGTGCCAGCAGCCGAGGACTAGCGGGAGGAACCGGCGAGCAGTACTTC. Translated, it gives CASSRGLAGGTGEQYF. The J gene is TRBJ2-7, the V gene TRBV5-4; TRBD2 matches 14 bases. This CDR3 spans 16 amino acids. Germline values: CDR1 SGHNT, CDR2 YYREEE (reference sequence). J gave up 6 bases and V 4 bases, and 9 bases lay outside the gene matches.

V gene TRBV30 combines with J gene TRBJ2-4; 8 bases map to TRBD2. This CDR3 is 13 amino acids long. Germline CDR1 GTSNPN, CDR2 SVGIG (reference sequence). Germline trimming cut 0 bases from V and 5 bases from J; bases unmatched to any gene: 0. The CDR3 sequence: CAWSVGRENIQYF. Here the CDR3 DNA reads TGTGCCTGGAGTGTCGGGAGGGAAAACATTCAGTACTTC.

The chain combines TRBV6-5 with TRBJ2-3; D not resolved. CDR3 length equals 15 residues. From germline, CDR1 is MNHEY and CDR2 SVGAGI. Trimming stripped 0 bases from V and 2 bases from J, with 9 bases between. The DNA for the CDR3 is TGTGCCAGCAGTTACTCCCTTAGCTCCACAGATACGCAGTATTTT. Protein product: CASSYSLSSTDTQYF.

This sequence joins TRBV10-3 and TRBJ2-2; D gene uncertain. The V end was cut by 6 bases, the J end by 3 bases, with 8 bases between. This CDR3 contains 13 residues. The V gene's germline CDR1 is ENHRY and CDR2 SYGVKD. Here the CDR3 DNA reads TGTGCCATCAGAATTCCGTACACCGGGGAGCTGTTTTTT. Protein product: CAIRIPYTGELFF.

The chain recombines TRBV28 with TRBJ1-4; 8 bases are a match to TRBD1. V shed 6 bases and J 4 bases; nucleotides not matched to a gene: 7. Germline-derived CDR1 and CDR2 are MDHEN and SYDVKM. This CDR3 has 15 amino acids. CDR3 amino acids: CASSPQGARNEKLFF. In DNA, the CDR3 is TGTGCCAGCAGCCCGCAGGGGGCACGTAATGAAAAACTGTTTTTT.

The chain carries TRBV4-2 and TRBJ2-5; 8 positions agree with TRBD1. CDR1 and CDR2 from the germline V gene are LGHNA and YNFKEQ. The CDR3 loop spans 15 amino acids. The J segment lost 5 bases and the V segment lost 1 base, leaving 6 bases of the junction unmatched. This chain's CDR3 is CASSQGTGSVETQYF. In DNA form, the CDR3 reads TGTGCCAGCAGCCAAGGGACAGGGTCGGTTGAGACCCAGTACTTC.

V usage is TRBV10-3 and J usage is TRBJ2-7, with 7 bases aligning to TRBD1. Germline V gives CDR1 ENHRY, CDR2 SYGVKD. CDR3 length: 16 amino acids. After removal of 4 bases from V and 3 bases from J, the junction contained 12 bases not matched to a gene. The DNA of the CDR3 is TGTGCCATCAGTGGGTCGACAGGGTATGGTGGCTACGAGCAGTACTTC. Amino acid sequence: CAISGSTGYGGYEQYF.

The V and J genes are TRBV12-5 and TRBJ2-3; possible D gene TRBD2, 5 bases. V gave up 3 bases and J gave up 2 bases, with 9 bases separating them. There are 14 residues in the CDR3. Germline V gene lookup returns CDR1 LGHNT and CDR2 FRNRAP. CDR3 residues: CASGLSDSTDTQYF. CDR3 nucleotides: TGTGCTAGTGGTTTATCGGACTCCACAGATACGCAGTATTTT.

The rearrangement uses TRBV5-1 and TRBJ1-4; TRBD1 is a possible D gene (6 bases). The CDR3 runs 16 residues. Germline-derived CDR1 and CDR2 are SGHRS and YFSETQ. Trimming pared 3 bases from V and 6 bases from J, leaving 18 bases between. The CDR3 coding sequence is TGCGCCAGCAGCTCAATTGTGGGGGCGCGGGATGAAAAACTGTTTTTT. Its protein is CASSSIVGARDEKLFF.

The chain has TRBV27 and TRBJ2-5, with 8 bases fitting TRBD1. Germline V gene sequence: CDR1 MNHEY, CDR2 SMNVEV (reference sequence). This CDR3 is 14 amino acids long. The V gene end was trimmed by 5 bases and the J gene end by 8 bases; junction bases not matched to a gene: 10. In nucleotides, the CDR3 is TGTGCCAGCAGTCCCGGGGGACAGGTCAGAACCCAGTACTTC. It is translated as CASSPGGQVRTQYF.

This clone was seen more than once but under ten times. The V and J genes are TRBV2 and TRBJ1-3; no clear D. The CDR3 extends over 14 amino acids. The V end lost 2 bases, the J end lost 7 bases, and 12 bases lay between the germline ends. Germline CDR1 and CDR2: SNHLY and FYNNEI. CDR3 residues: CASSERSTANTIYF. Written as DNA, the CDR3 is TGTGCCAGCAGTGAAAGGTCAACCGCGAACACCATATATTTT.

This sequence joins TRBV2 and TRBJ2-2; D is unclear. The germline V gene encodes CDR1 SNHLY and CDR2 FYNNEI. This CDR3 is built from 13 residues. V was clipped by 7 bases and J by 4 bases, with 10 bases between them. CDR3 sequence: CASTQIPTGELFF. The CDR3 DNA is TGTGCCAGCACTCAGATCCCCACCGGGGAGCTGTTTTTT.

The genes are TRBV19 and TRBJ1-4, with 8 bases fitting TRBD1. Germline CDR1 reads LNHDA; CDR2 reads SQIVND (reference sequence). V gave up 4 bases and J gave up 7 bases; unmatched junction bases: 5. The CDR3 is made up of 14 amino acids. CDR3 DNA sequence: TGTGCCAGTAGTAGCAGGGGGCTAGTTGAAAAACTGTTTTTT. Its protein product is CASSSRGLVEKLFF.

The gene calls are TRBV28 and TRBJ1-6; 7 nucleotides line up with TRBD1. This CDR3 is 14 amino acids long. CDR1 is MDHEN and CDR2 is SYDVKM in the germline V gene. J gave up 5 bases and V 5 bases, and 3 bases lay outside the gene matches. DNA of the CDR3: TGTGCCAGCAGTGGGACAGCCAATAATTCACCCCTCCACTTT. Protein product: CASSGTANNSPLHF.

The rearrangement uses TRBV6-6 and TRBJ2-3; 9 bases map to TRBD2. The junction had 11 bases not matched to a gene; V was cut back by 8 bases and J by 2 bases. The CDR3 consists of 16 residues. The V gene's germline CDR1 is MNHNY and CDR2 SVGAGI (reference sequence). DNA of the CDR3: TGTGCCAGCCGTCTCGAGCGGGGGGACGCCACAGATACGCAGTATTTT. Translating it yields CASRLERGDATDTQYF.

This clone was detected once. The V and J genes are TRBV4-1 and TRBJ2-2; tentative D call: TRBD1 (6 bases). The CDR3 contains 18 residues. V was pared by 1 base and J by 0 bases, with 15 bases between. Germline-derived CDR1 and CDR2 are MGHRA and YSYEKL. The CDR3 DNA is TGCGCCAGCAGCCAAGTCCCACCCCAGGGGTCGAACACCGGGGAGCTGTTTTTT. Translated: CASSQVPPQGSNTGELFF.

The rearrangement links TRBV10-1 to TRBJ2-1; D may be TRBD2 (5 bases). This CDR3 has 16 amino acids. Deletions cut 8 bases from V and 3 bases from J, with 20 bases between. In germline, CDR1 is WNHNN, CDR2 SYGVQD (reference sequence). CDR3 DNA: TGCGCCAGCCCGGATGTAGCGAGGGCGTACTACAATGAGCAGTTCTTC. Translating gives CASPDVARAYYNEQFF.